What follows are 14 T cell receptor beta chains derived from one specimen sequenced in a study of vaccination and CD4 T cells after COVID-19. For these TCRs, the target antigens are not known. The treatment here: approximately 9-day PBMC culture with coronavirus spike peptide pools or control peptides (ViraFEST assay). An Oncomine TCR Beta short-read assay was used to sequence the DNA from cultured CD4+ T cells. TCRdb itself ran the PCR reads through MiXCR, one entry per CDR3 protein. The data hold around 15,000 distinct CDR3 sequences, with around three fifths observed a single time. This material consisted of CD4+ T cells from blood, cultured in vitro, taken after SARS-CoV-2 vaccination. These receptors all stem from a human donor who had recovered from COVID-19.

The chain combines TRBV20-1 with TRBJ2-7; weak D call: TRBD1 (6 bases). This CDR3 spans 12 amino acids. The V gene's germline CDR1 is DFQATT and CDR2 SNEGSKA (reference sequence). Trimming shortened V by 5 bases and J by 2 bases, and 10 bases separated the two germline ends. CDR3 sequence reads: CSASRGTYEQYF. The CDR3 DNA follows: TGCAGTGCTTCAAGGGGGACCTACGAGCAGTACTTC.

A few counts support this clonotype. The chain has TRBV20-1 and TRBJ1-3, with 9 positions matching TRBD1. Trimming cost V 5 bases and J 0 bases; bases outside gene matches: 5. The V gene's germline CDR1 is DFQATT and CDR2 SNEGSKA (reference sequence). This CDR3 is 15 amino acids long. CDR3 bases: TGCAGTGCTCGGGACAGGGAGGTCTCTGGAAACACCATATATTTT. Protein sequence: CSARDREVSGNTIYF.

This chain connects TRBV10-2 to TRBJ1-5; TRBD1 matches at 9 bases. Germline values: CDR1 WSHSY, CDR2 SAAADI. After removal of 7 bases from V and 5 bases from J, the junction contained 3 bases not matched to a gene. The CDR3 is 13 amino acids. This CDR3 is CASTRDRDQPQHF. In nucleotides, the CDR3 is TGCGCCAGCACTCGGGACAGGGATCAGCCCCAGCATTTT.

This chain connects TRBV4-2 to TRBJ1-3; 11 positions match TRBD1. The CDR3 totals 17 residues. The germline V gene has CDR1 LGHNA and CDR2 YNFKEQ. V dropped 0 bases and J dropped 2; count of bases not matched to a gene: 3. The DNA for the CDR3 is TGTGCCAGCAGCCAAGATGTGGGACAGGGGGCTGGAAACACCATATATTTT. Amino acids: CASSQDVGQGAGNTIYF.

The CDR3 protein is CASSFGTGSGNTIYF. CDR3 DNA sequence: TGTGCCAGCAGCTTCGGGACAGGATCTGGAAACACCATATATTTT. The chain has TRBV11-3 and TRBJ1-3, with 8 bases fitting TRBD1. The CDR3 consists of 15 residues. Germline CDR1 reads SGHNT; CDR2 reads YENEEA. The V gene end was trimmed by 3 bases and the J gene end by 1 base; junction bases not matched to a gene: 2.

The rearrangement joins TRBV11-3 to TRBJ1-6; 8 bases match TRBD1. The CDR3 length is 16 residues. With V trimmed by 1 base and J by 8 bases, 7 bases remained unmatched. In germline, CDR1 is SGHNT, CDR2 YENEEA. Written as DNA, the CDR3 is TGTGCCAGCAGCTTAGGAGGCGGGGACAGGCATTCACCCCTCCACTTT. Its protein product is CASSLGGGDRHSPLHF.

The V and J genes are TRBV20-1 and TRBJ2-5; the D is unclear. Germline assignment: CDR1 DFQATT and CDR2 SNEGSKA (reference sequence). With 5 bases removed from V and 2 bases from J, the gap between germline ends came to 9 bases. The length of the CDR3 is 12 residues. The CDR3 spells CSASRRQETQYF. CDR3 DNA: TGCAGTGCTTCGAGACGTCAAGAGACCCAGTACTTC.

The rearrangement links TRBV24-1 to TRBJ2-3, with D unclear. The V and J ends lost 0 bases and 7 bases respectively, with 10 bases between them. The CDR3 covers 14 residues. CDR1 KGHDR and CDR2 SFDVKD come from the germline V gene. The CDR3, as DNA: TGTGCCACCAGTGATTTGGGACGACGGAATACGCAGTATTTT. It yields the protein CATSDLGRRNTQYF.

In this sample, this clonotype turned up once. This sequence joins TRBV24-1 and TRBJ2-7, with D perhaps TRBD1 (5 bases). Trimming shortened V by 3 bases and J by 3 bases, and 14 bases separated the two germline ends. CDR3 length: 15 amino acids. Germline-derived CDR1 and CDR2 are KGHDR and SFDVKD. The CDR3 protein is CATSDIDSASYEQYF. The CDR3 DNA is TGTGCCACCAGTGATATAGACAGCGCTAGCTACGAGCAGTACTTC.

The chain recombines TRBV6-5 with TRBJ2-3, with 8 bases aligning to TRBD2. V trimming: 4 bases; J trimming: 8 bases; junction bases outside the gene matches: 8. CDR3 length: 14 residues. Germline lookup yields CDR1 MNHEY and CDR2 SVGAGI. The CDR3 coding sequence is TGTGCCAGCAGTTCCCCCGGGGGGGCAGGTACGCAGTATTTT. Residues: CASSSPGGAGTQYF.

The chain carries TRBV29-1 and TRBJ1-1, with D possibly matching TRBD1 (5 bases). The V end lost 2 bases, the J end lost 0 bases, and 7 bases lay between the germline ends. The CDR3 has 13 amino acids. The germline CDR1 and CDR2 sequences are SQVTM and ANQGSEA. CDR3 nucleotide sequence: TGCAGCGTTGAAAGACAGATGAACACTGAAGCTTTCTTT. Translating gives CSVERQMNTEAFF. The variable domain in full, with the rest retrieved from reference TRBV29-1 and TRBJ1-1, is SAVISQKPSRDICQRGTSLTIQCQVDSQVTMMFWYRQQPGQSLTLIATANQGSEATYESGFVIDKFPISRPNLTFSTLTVSNMSPEDSSIYLCSVERQMNTEAFFGQGTRLTVV.

The chain combines TRBV6-5 with TRBJ2-1; no definite D call. This CDR3 comprises 16 residues. The ends were cut back, 0 bases at V and 6 bases at J, with 15 bases in the middle. Germline V gene data show CDR1 as MNHEY and CDR2 as SVGAGI. In nucleotides, the CDR3 is TGTGCCAGCAGTTACTCACCACCCGGACGGTTCAATGAGCAGTTCTTC. This gives the protein CASSYSPPGRFNEQFF.

The chain has TRBV7-2 and TRBJ1-4; TRBD1 aligns across 11 bases. V trimming: 1 base; J trimming: 8 bases; junction bases outside the gene matches: 3. Germline V gives CDR1 SGHTA, CDR2 FQGNSA. This CDR3 has 15 residues. The CDR3, as DNA: TGTGCCAGCAGCTTAGTGGGACAGGGGGGAGAAAAACTGTTTTTT. Encoded protein: CASSLVGQGGEKLFF. Looking up the rest from reference TRBV7-2 and TRBJ1-4 gives the full variable domain: GAGVSQSPSNKVTEKGKDVELRCDPISGHTALYWYRQSLGQGLEFLIYFQGNSAPDKSGLPSDRFSAERTGGSVSTLTIQRTQQEDSAVYLCASSLVGQGGEKLFFGSGTQLSVL.

The chain recombines TRBV20-1 with TRBJ1-5; weak D call: TRBD1 (6 bases). Germline CDR1 DFQATT, CDR2 SNEGSKA (reference sequence). Trimming pared 6 bases from V and 4 bases from J, leaving 13 bases between. The length of the CDR3 is 13 residues. The CDR3 DNA reads TGCAGTGCAAATACAGGGTTAAATCAGCCCCAGCATTTT. Amino acid sequence: CSANTGLNQPQHF.